Listed below are T cell receptor beta chains from one sample, sequenced in a study of blood T cells in healthy people across ages. TCRdb re-called the 5' RACE reads through MiXCR, storing one row per CDR3 protein. The data show approximately 1,000,000 distinct CDR3 sequences, roughly two fifths seen once. Sequencing was performed on blood. Source of these receptors: a man aged 18 to 30 in good health. The CDR3 runs from the conserved cysteine through the conserved F or W. The D gene is left open where the match is weak. Not every row has a clone size; where given, it reads once, few, many or a size class.

few,TRBJ2-1,TRBV29-1,TRBD2,CSGRSGGYNEQFF,TGCAGCGGACGTAGCGGGGGGTACAATGAGCAGTTCTTC
few,TRBJ2-5,TRBV7-6,NA,CASSLNQGETQYF,TGTGCCAGCAGCTTAAATCAAGGAGAGACCCAGTACTTC
NA,TRBJ2-2,TRBV7-2,NA,CASSSGPSNTGELFF,TGTGCCAGCAGCTCGGGACCTTCGAACACCGGGGAGCTGTTTTTT
NA,TRBJ1-1,TRBV25-1,NA,CASSEYGDTEAFF,TGTGCCAGCAGTGAATATGGGGACACTGAAGCTTTCTTT
few,TRBJ1-6,TRBV11-2,NA,CASDHRLNNSPLHF,TGTGCCAGCGATCACAGGTTGAATAATTCACCCCTCCACTTT
many,TRBJ2-1,TRBV9,NA,CASSAENEQFF,TGTGCCAGCAGCGCCGAGAATGAGCAGTTCTTC
NA,TRBJ2-7,TRBV7-9,NA,CASSQQGPHEQYF,TGTGCCAGCAGCCAACAGGGACCCCACGAGCAGTACTTC
NA,TRBJ2-7,TRBV5-5,TRBD1,CASSLLIGQGSYEQYF,TGTGCCAGCAGCTTGTTGATCGGACAGGGGTCCTACGAGCAGTACTTC
few,TRBJ2-4,TRBV4-2,TRBD1,CASSQDAGQGVAKNIQYF,TGTGCCAGCAGCCAAGATGCGGGACAGGGGGTAGCCAAAAACATTCAGTACTTC
NA,TRBJ1-2,TRBV20-1,NA,CSARGGTRSGYTF,TGCAGTGCTAGGGGAGGGACTCGCTCGGGCTACACCTTC
NA,TRBJ2-3,TRBV12-3/TRBV12-4,TRBD2,CASSLKPFLAGEPTDTQYF,TGTGCCAGCAGTTTAAAGCCTTTTCTAGCGGGGGAGCCCACAGATACGCAGTATTTT
NA,TRBJ2-3,TRBV28,TRBD2,CASRTLRGSTDTQYF,TGTGCCAGCCGAACCTTGCGGGGGTCCACAGATACGCAGTATTTT
NA,TRBJ1-5,TRBV4-1,NA,CASSQEGGWGNQPQHF,TGCGCCAGCAGCCAAGAAGGGGGTTGGGGCAATCAGCCCCAGCATTTT
NA,TRBJ1-2,TRBV29-1,TRBD1,CSVEGQSGTGANYGYTF,TGCAGCGTTGAAGGCCAATCCGGGACAGGGGCCAACTATGGCTACACCTTC
few,TRBJ1-1,TRBV27,NA,CASSFRQFTEAFF,TGTGCCAGCAGTTTTAGGCAGTTCACTGAAGCTTTCTTT
NA,TRBJ1-4,TRBV4-1,NA,CASSQKPSEGENEKLFF,TGCGCCAGCAGCCAAAAACCCTCGGAAGGGGAGAATGAAAAACTGTTTTTT
NA,TRBJ1-1,TRBV3-1,NA,CASSQGAGKTFF,TGTGCCAGCAGCCAAGGGGCAGGGAAGACTTTCTTT
NA,TRBJ1-4,TRBV3-1,NA,CASSQGSGLLKKEKLFF,TGTGCCAGCAGCCAAGGCTCTGGACTTTTGAAGAAGGAAAAACTGTTTTTT
NA,TRBJ1-1,TRBV12-3/TRBV12-4,TRBD1,CASSLGGTGNMNTEAFF,TGTGCCAGCAGTTTAGGAGGGACAGGGAACATGAACACTGAAGCTTTCTTT
NA,TRBJ1-3,TRBV3-1,NA,CASSSGTGSGNTIYF,TGTGCCAGCAGCTCAGGGACGGGCTCTGGAAACACCATATATTTT
few,TRBJ2-3,TRBV4-1,TRBD1,CASSQDLEDRGLEDTQYF,TGCGCCAGCAGCCAAGACCTAGAGGACAGGGGGCTCGAAGATACGCAGTATTTT
few,TRBJ2-3,TRBV25-1,TRBD2,CATALAGGEAPQYF,TGTGCCACCGCCCTAGCGGGGGGCGAGGCTCCGCAGTATTTT
few,TRBJ1-5,TRBV6-1,NA,CASSPDRLDQPQHF,TGTGCCAGCAGTCCAGACAGGCTTGATCAGCCCCAGCATTTT
few,TRBJ1-2,TRBV4-3,NA,CASSRGKRTSFYGYTF,TGCGCCAGCAGCCGGGGGAAGAGGACGAGCTTCTATGGCTACACCTTC
few,TRBJ2-7,TRBV9,NA,CASSIRDNSYEQYF,TGTGCCAGCAGCATCCGGGACAACTCCTACGAGCAGTACTTC
few,TRBJ2-3,TRBV7-8,NA,CASSLVGGEGTQYF,TGTGCCAGCAGCTTAGTGGGGGGCGAAGGTACGCAGTATTTT
NA,TRBJ2-3,TRBV9,NA,CASNVGSVGGTDTQYF,TGTGCCAGCAACGTAGGATCGGTCGGCGGTACAGATACGCAGTATTTT
NA,TRBJ2-7,TRBV18,NA,CASSPDRSLYEQYF,TGTGCCAGCTCACCTGACCGCTCCCTCTACGAGCAGTACTTC
NA,TRBJ2-3,TRBV27,TRBD1,CASRPGQGSADTQYF,TGTGCCAGCAGACCGGGACAGGGAAGCGCAGATACGCAGTATTTT
NA,TRBJ1-2,TRBV28,NA,CASSPSGGFRFHGYTF,TGTGCCAGCAGTCCCTCGGGGGGCTTTCGATTTCATGGCTACACCTTC
NA,TRBJ2-5,TRBV28,TRBD1,CASTKPGQVLNEQYF,TGTGCCAGCACCAAACCGGGACAGGTGCTTAATGAGCAGTACTTC
NA,TRBJ2-4,TRBV7-6,TRBD2,CASSLDRREGVAKNVQYF,TGTGCCAGCAGCTTAGATCGGCGGGAGGGGGTAGCCAAAAACGTTCAGTACTTC
few,TRBJ1-1,TRBV3-1,NA,CASSQPRSAAFF,TGTGCCAGCAGCCAGCCCCGGAGTGCAGCTTTCTTT
NA,TRBJ1-2,TRBV12-3/TRBV12-4,NA,CASSLGLGAAYTF,TGTGCCAGCAGTTTAGGTTTAGGGGCCGCCTACACCTTC
many,TRBJ2-1,TRBV7-2,NA,CASSLGGFYNEQFF,TGTGCCAGCAGCTTAGGAGGATTTTACAATGAGCAGTTCTTC
NA,TRBJ2-3,TRBV25-1,NA,CASSESRSGTQYF,TGTGCCAGCAGTGAGTCACGATCCGGTACGCAGTATTTT
NA,TRBJ2-2,TRBV2,NA,CASSERGFITGELFF,TGTGCCAGCAGTGAAAGGGGATTCATCACCGGGGAGCTGTTTTTT
NA,TRBJ2-3,TRBV25-1,TRBD2,CASSESWRGGTDTQYF,TGTGCCAGCAGTGAATCTTGGCGGGGGGGCACAGATACGCAGTATTTT
NA,TRBJ1-1,TRBV7-9,NA,CASSWGGGVAEAFF,TGTGCCAGCAGCTGGGGGGGAGGGGTGGCTGAAGCTTTCTTT